The T cell receptor beta chain described here comes from a study of Ad26.COV2.S vaccination and SARS-CoV-2 variants. For the study at large: By the intramuscular route, Ad26.COV2.S was given once, or twice 56 days apart. Overall study findings and caveats: Responses of spike-specific T cells (both CD8+ and CD4+) reportedly showed substantial breadth after vaccination. Participants in the vaccine arm had higher spike-specific TCR breadth; placebo recipients had lower.

Treatment of the sample: some 20 received Ad26.COV2.S at low or high dose, single or two shots; several received placebo; per-sample allocation not given. Collection of the samples took place on day 63 after the first injection of vaccine or placebo. An Ad26 vector was used to express Wuhan-strain SARS-CoV-2 spike as the vaccine. Assay: immunoSEQ multiplex PCR; the TCRdb copy retains only in-frame clones and omits some. The sample gives hundreds of thousands of clones, 92% of which show up once; around 1.7% is in the top ten. The germline gives CDR1 SGHDT, CDR2 YYEEEE. V gave up 0 bases and J gave up 6 bases, with 16 bases separating them. The CDR3 loop spans 16 amino acids. As regards this clone: Its antigen is undetermined.

This TCR derives from a person between 18 and 65 years old who received the Ad26.COV2.S COVID-19 vaccine or a placebo. The chain has TRBV5-6 and TRBJ2-1; D perhaps matches TRBD2 (6 bases). The starting material was peripheral blood, obtained in a trial of Ad26.COV2.S vaccine versus placebo. This CDR3 is CASSLALAGWFNEQFF. The CDR3, as DNA: TGTGCCAGCAGCTTGGCCTTGGCGGGGTGGTTCAATGAGCAGTTCTTC.